A single sample is the source of the 14 T cell receptor beta chains below, sequenced in a study of CD4 T cells in relation to SARS-CoV-2 and coronaviruses. TCRdb's copy holds only in-frame clones and misses some; the assay was immunoSEQ multiplex PCR. The sample shows about 22,000 clones, around four fifths of them seen only once. The unexposed donors gave CD4+ T cells in about 2010-2019, prior to COVID-19. Isolation of CD4+ T cells took place after less than twelve days in culture. These receptors have no known antigen. Sequencing was performed on CD4+ T cells from PBMCs, cultured in vitro. The receptor source for this set is a human donor in good health.

The chain employs TRBV5-1 and TRBJ1-1; 7 bases line up with TRBD1. Looked up from germline, CDR1 is SGHRS and CDR2 is YFSETQ. With 4 bases clipped from V and 6 bases from J, the junction kept 12 bases outside the gene matches. The CDR3 is made up of 15 amino acids. The CDR3: CASSSKQGKRSEAFF. CDR3 sequence (DNA): TGCGCCAGCAGCAGTAAACAGGGGAAGAGGTCTGAAGCTTTCTTT.

The V gene is TRBV20-1, the J gene TRBJ2-1; D is unresolved. The V and J ends lost 6 bases and 8 bases respectively, with 11 bases between them. Germline V lookup: CDR1 DFQATT, CDR2 SNEGSKA (reference sequence). The CDR3 totals 11 residues. CDR3 amino acids: CSASNKHEQFF. The CDR3 DNA reads as TGCAGTGCCTCGAATAAGCATGAGCAGTTCTTC.

This clone was seen more than once but under ten times. The genes are TRBV19 and TRBJ1-2; D gene uncertain. The CDR3 length is 17 residues. The V end was cut by 2 bases, the J end by 3 bases, with 19 bases between. Looked up from germline, CDR1 is LNHDA and CDR2 is SQIVND (reference sequence). The CDR3 DNA follows: TGTGCCAGTAGTATAATGGTTAGGTTTTCGGGATACTATGGCTACACCTTC. It yields the protein CASSIMVRFSGYYGYTF. Complete variable domain (other parts from reference TRBV19 and TRBJ1-2): DGGITQSPKYLFRKEGQNVTLSCEQNLNHDAMYWYRQDPGQGLRLIYYSQIVNDFQKGDIAEGYSVSREKKESFPLTVTSAQKNPTAFYLCASSIMVRFSGYYGYTFGSGTRLTVV.

The rearrangement joins TRBV3-1 (or the pseudogene TRBV3-2) to TRBJ2-3, with 7 bases identical to TRBD1. J was trimmed by 6 bases and V by 2 bases; bases with no gene match: 5. CDR1 LGHDT and CDR2 YNNKEL come from the germline V gene (reference sequence). This CDR3 comprises 14 residues. This chain's CDR3 is CASSQNRGTDTQYF. The CDR3 nucleotides read TGTGCCAGCAGCCAAAACAGGGGTACTGATACGCAGTATTTT.

This chain links TRBV9 with TRBJ2-2, with D unclear. CDR3 length: 15 amino acids. V lost 4 bases and J 3 bases, leaving 13 bases between the germline ends. The V gene's germline CDR1 is SGDLS and CDR2 YYNGEE. The chain's CDR3 is CASSQGTLDTGELFF. Here the CDR3 DNA reads TGTGCCAGCAGCCAAGGCACTCTAGACACCGGGGAGCTGTTTTTT.

V is TRBV19 and J is TRBJ2-5; 9 nucleotides match TRBD2. This CDR3 has 15 residues. The V segment lost 5 bases and the J segment 1 base; nucleotides outside the gene matches: 5. Germline assignment: CDR1 LNHDA and CDR2 SQIVND (reference sequence). The CDR3 here is CASSLTSGLQETQYF. The CDR3 DNA follows: TGTGCCAGTAGTCTGACTAGCGGCCTCCAAGAGACCCAGTACTTC.

The CDR3 DNA reads as TGTGCCAGCAGTTTGAGGATAGGCACTGAAGCTTTCTTT. Amino acid sequence: CASSLRIGTEAFF. The genes are TRBV12-3 or TRBV12-4 and TRBJ1-1; D is ambiguous. The V end was cut by 3 bases, the J end by 4 bases, with 9 bases between. The length of the CDR3 is 13 residues.

V usage is TRBV5-1 and J usage is TRBJ2-7; 13 bases match TRBD2. Germline assignment: CDR1 SGHRS and CDR2 YFSETQ. The CDR3 runs 15 residues. V trimming: 2 bases; J trimming: 5 bases; junction bases outside the gene matches: 4. CDR3 nucleotides: TGCGCCAGCAGCTTAAAAGGGACTAGCGGGAACGAGCAGTACTTC. Translated, it gives CASSLKGTSGNEQYF.

CDR3: CASSFSALYGYTF. CDR3 DNA sequence: TGTGCCAGCAGTTTTAGTGCTCTGTATGGCTACACCTTC. V is TRBV12-3 or TRBV12-4 and J is TRBJ1-2; D uncertain. V dropped 3 bases and J dropped 5 bases, with 10 bases sitting between them. CDR3 length: 13 amino acids.

This chain uses TRBV15 with TRBJ2-7; no reliable D call. V lost 0 bases, J lost 2 bases, and 5 bases lay in between. The CDR3 contains 13 residues. CDR1 and CDR2 (germline): LNHNV, YYDKDF (reference sequence). CDR3 bases: TGTGCCACCAGCAGAGAGTCAGCCTACGAGCAGTACTTC. Protein: CATSRESAYEQYF. The whole variable domain, remainder taken from reference TRBV15 and TRBJ2-7, is DAMVIQNPRYQVTQFGKPVTLSCSQTLNHNVMYWYQQKSSQAPKLLFHYYDKDFNNEADTPDNFQSRRPNTSFCFLDIRSPGLGDTAMYLCATSRESAYEQYFGPGTRLTVT.

The chain carries TRBV7-9 and TRBJ2-1, with 9 bases aligning to TRBD1. CDR3 length equals 13 residues. The germline V gene encodes CDR1 SEHNR and CDR2 FQNEAQ (reference sequence). V gave up 5 bases and J gave up 8 bases; unmatched junction bases: 4. DNA for the CDR3: TGTGCCAGCAGCCGGGACAGGGTGGATGAGCAGTTCTTC. Amino acids: CASSRDRVDEQFF.

This chain connects TRBV7-2 to TRBJ2-7, with 7 nucleotides matching TRBD2. The germline V gene encodes CDR1 SGHTA and CDR2 FQGNSA. V gave up 5 bases and J gave up 2 bases; unmatched junction bases: 9. The CDR3 length is 15 residues. CDR3 bases: TGTGCCAGCAGCATCATAGCGGGTCCTACCTACGAGCAGTACTTC. This translates into CASSIIAGPTYEQYF. Looking up the rest from reference TRBV7-2 and TRBJ2-7 gives the full variable domain: GAGVSQSPSNKVTEKGKDVELRCDPISGHTALYWYRQSLGQGLEFLIYFQGNSAPDKSGLPSDRFSAERTGGSVSTLTIQRTQQEDSAVYLCASSIIAGPTYEQYFGPGTRLTVT.

This chain links TRBV14 with TRBJ2-7; D gene uncertain. Deletions cut 1 base from V and 6 bases from J, with 10 bases between. This CDR3 is built from 13 residues. The germline gives CDR1 SGHDN, CDR2 FVKESK. The CDR3 is CASSQVPGGEQYF. The CDR3 nucleotides are TGTGCCAGCAGCCAAGTTCCGGGTGGCGAGCAGTACTTC.

This rearrangement joins TRBV5-1 to TRBJ1-1, with D maybe TRBD1 (5 bases). CDR3 length: 11 residues. The germline V and J ends were trimmed by 2 bases and 6 bases, with 5 bases remaining between them. In germline, CDR1 is SGHRS, CDR2 YFSETQ. The CDR3 nucleotides read TGCGCCAGCAGCTTAGGGGCTGAAGCTTTCTTT. The encoded protein is CASSLGAEAFF.